The rows below give T cell receptor beta chains drawn from one sample of a study of T cells after yellow fever vaccination. TCRdb redid the calling of the 5' RACE reads with MiXCR, one entry per CDR3 protein. The sample shows over 250,000 distinct CDR3 sequences, 4.1% of them seen only once. This specimen consisted of PBMCs, obtained 5 days after the yellow fever booster vaccination. These receptors were collected from a man younger than 35 who received the YFV17D yellow fever vaccine. Each CDR3 is given with its conserved first and last residue. Fields, in order: V gene, J gene, clone size, D gene, CDR3 protein, CDR3 DNA. The D gene is left open where the match is weak. The size entry is marked missing in some rows and otherwise reads once, few, many or a size class.

TRBV7-9,TRBJ2-1,NA,NA,CASSKTGGNEQFF,TGTGCCAGCAGTAAGACAGGAGGCAATGAGCAGTTCTTC
TRBV20-1,TRBJ1-5,NA,TRBD1,CSAPDRLNQPQHF,TGCAGTGCCCCGGACAGGCTAAATCAGCCCCAGCATTTT
TRBV5-1,TRBJ2-3,many,NA,CASSSFLGDTQYF,TGCGCCAGCAGTTCCTTTCTTGGAGATACGCAGTATTTT
TRBV4-2,TRBJ2-7,NA,TRBD1,CASSQDWTGPYEQYF,TGTGCCAGCAGCCAAGATTGGACAGGGCCCTACGAGCAGTACTTC
TRBV6-2/TRBV6-3,TRBJ1-5,NA,NA,CASSWEVIQPQHF,TGTGCCAGCAGTTGGGAAGTGATTCAGCCCCAGCATTTT
TRBV6-5,TRBJ1-1,few,NA,CASSRLRGQQNTEAFF,TGTGCCAGCAGTCGACTACGGGGACAACAAAACACTGAAGCTTTCTTT
TRBV10-3,TRBJ1-4,NA,NA,CAISQGSAANEKLFF,TGTGCCATCAGTCAGGGGAGCGCAGCTAATGAAAAACTGTTTTTT
TRBV10-3,TRBJ2-7,few,NA,CAISSDVDEQYF,TGTGCCATCAGCTCGGACGTAGACGAGCAGTACTTC
TRBV27,TRBJ2-3,many,NA,CASSLSSDTQYF,TGTGCCAGCAGTCTCTCCTCAGATACGCAGTATTTT
TRBV18,TRBJ2-3,few,TRBD2,CASSPSGDGGDTQYF,TGTGCCAGCTCACCTAGCGGGGACGGTGGAGATACGCAGTATTTT
TRBV5-6,TRBJ1-1,few,NA,CASSTWALNTEAFF,TGTGCCAGCAGCACCTGGGCCCTGAACACTGAAGCTTTCTTT
TRBV3-1,TRBJ2-5,many,TRBD2,CASSQGTGGFETQYF,TGTGCCAGCAGCCAAGGCACGGGGGGGTTCGAGACCCAGTACTTC
TRBV12-3/TRBV12-4,TRBJ2-3,few,NA,CASRRAGVADTQYF,TGTGCCAGTCGGAGGGCAGGGGTTGCAGATACGCAGTATTTT
TRBV5-1,TRBJ1-6,few,NA,CASRVLEVMSPLHF,TGCGCCAGCAGGGTTTTGGAGGTAATGTCGCCCCTCCACTTT
TRBV5-5,TRBJ2-3,NA,NA,CASSLVWPGAIGTDTQYF,TGTGCCAGCAGCTTGGTCTGGCCGGGGGCAATCGGCACAGATACGCAGTATTTT
TRBV12-3/TRBV12-4,TRBJ1-5,NA,NA,CASTRGGQPQHF,TGTGCCAGCACCCGGGGTGGTCAGCCCCAGCATTTT
TRBV6-6,TRBJ1-1,few,NA,CASSYLDTNTEAFF,TGTGCCAGCAGTTATTTGGACACGAACACTGAAGCTTTCTTT
TRBV29-1,TRBJ2-7,NA,NA,CSVGYGSSYEQYF,TGCAGCGTTGGGTACGGCAGTTCCTACGAGCAGTACTTC
TRBV7-2,TRBJ1-4,many,NA,CASSPFGATNEKLFF,TGTGCCAGCAGCCCTTTTGGGGCAACTAATGAAAAACTGTTTTTT
TRBV7-9,TRBJ1-1,medium-sized,NA,CASSPGQTEAFF,TGTGCCAGCAGCCCCGGACAAACTGAAGCTTTCTTT
TRBV20-1,TRBJ1-5,NA,TRBD1,CSASGRTGDYNQPQHF,TGCAGTGCTAGTGGACGGACAGGGGACTACAATCAGCCCCAGCATTTT
TRBV7-6,TRBJ2-1,NA,TRBD2,CASSWTSGGRNEQFF,TGTGCCAGCAGCTGGACTAGCGGTGGCAGAAATGAGCAGTTCTTC
TRBV5-1,TRBJ2-3,few,TRBD2,CASSMGLASTDTQYF,TGCGCCAGCAGCATGGGACTAGCGAGCACAGATACGCAGTATTTT
TRBV5-1,TRBJ2-3,few,TRBD2,CASSLRSGGSTDTQYF,TGCGCCAGCAGCTTGAGGAGCGGGGGGAGCACAGATACGCAGTATTTT
TRBV7-8,TRBJ2-7,NA,TRBD1,CASSLGSTGIAYEQYF,TGTGCCAGCAGCTTAGGGTCGACAGGGATCGCCTACGAGCAGTACTTC
TRBV11-2,TRBJ2-5,many,NA,CASSQWGQETQYF,TGTGCCAGCAGTCAGTGGGGGCAAGAGACCCAGTACTTC
TRBV7-6,TRBJ2-6,few,TRBD1,CASSFQLTGARGANVLTF,TGTGCCAGCAGCTTCCAATTGACAGGGGCGCGGGGGGCCAACGTCCTGACTTTC
TRBV4-2,TRBJ2-7,NA,TRBD2,CASSQDLGLAGGSYEQYF,TGTGCCAGCAGCCAAGATTTGGGACTAGCGGGGGGCTCCTACGAGCAGTACTTC
TRBV7-3,TRBJ2-1,few,TRBD2,CASSFGSGGLNEQFF,TGTGCCAGCAGCTTTGGTAGCGGGGGCCTCAATGAGCAGTTCTTC
TRBV12-3/TRBV12-4,TRBJ1-1,many,NA,CASSGTAHPNTEAFF,TGTGCCAGCAGTGGGACGGCTCACCCGAACACTGAAGCTTTCTTT
TRBV14,TRBJ2-1,few,TRBD2,CASSQIATSGYNEQFF,TGTGCCAGCAGCCAAATCGCGACTAGCGGGTACAATGAGCAGTTCTTC
TRBV20-1,TRBJ2-5,many,TRBD1,CSPNRGLETQYF,TGCAGTCCAAACAGGGGGCTAGAGACCCAGTACTTC
TRBV27,TRBJ2-7,few,NA,CASSLLGQTVSSYEQYF,TGTGCCAGCAGTCTTTTAGGCCAGACGGTCAGCTCCTACGAGCAGTACTTC
TRBV18,TRBJ2-7,NA,NA,CASSLLGGGTSYEQYF,TGTGCCAGCTCACTCCTTGGCGGGGGCACCTCCTACGAGCAGTACTTC
TRBV6-6,TRBJ1-1,NA,NA,CASSYPDSLEAFF,TGTGCCAGCAGTTACCCTGACAGCCTTGAAGCTTTCTTT
TRBV5-1,TRBJ2-5,many,TRBD2,CASSTSGGAEETQYF,TGCGCCAGCTCGACTAGCGGGGGGGCAGAGGAGACCCAGTACTTC
TRBV6-5,TRBJ2-1,many,TRBD2,CASSKGTSGNNEQFF,TGTGCCAGCAGTAAAGGGACTAGCGGAAACAATGAGCAGTTCTTC
TRBV12-3/TRBV12-4,TRBJ2-1,NA,NA,CASSLVTVSNEQFF,TGTGCCAGCAGTTTGGTGACAGTATCTAATGAGCAGTTCTTC
TRBV6-5,TRBJ1-5,NA,NA,CASSQDRTQTQHF,TGTGCCAGCAGTCAGGACCGGACTCAGACCCAGCATTTT
TRBV20-1,TRBJ1-6,few,NA,CSASGGVVGSPLHF,TGCAGTGCTAGCGGGGGGGTGGTTGGATCACCCCTCCACTTT
TRBV18,TRBJ2-5,many,NA,CASSPPALQETQYF,TGTGCCAGCTCACCACCGGCCCTACAAGAGACCCAGTACTTC
TRBV7-3,TRBJ1-6,NA,TRBD1,CASSLNGQGNSPLHF,TGTGCCAGCAGCTTAAACGGACAGGGAAATTCACCCCTCCACTTT
TRBV24-1,TRBJ2-7,many,TRBD1,CATRTGGHSDEQYF,TGTGCCACCCGGACAGGGGGCCATTCGGACGAGCAGTACTTC
TRBV20-1,TRBJ2-1,few,TRBD1,CSALQQGKVHNEQFF,TGCAGTGCGCTACAACAGGGGAAAGTCCACAATGAGCAGTTCTTC
TRBV24-1,TRBJ1-3,many,NA,CATSRRGPGNTIYF,TGTGCCACCTCCCGCAGGGGACCTGGAAACACCATATATTTT
TRBV12-3/TRBV12-4,TRBJ2-5,many,NA,CASSFLLRGETQYF,TGTGCCAGCAGTTTTCTTCTGCGTGGAGAGACCCAGTACTTC
TRBV12-3/TRBV12-4,TRBJ2-5,NA,NA,CASSLRISGQETQYF,TGTGCCAGCAGTCTACGAATCAGCGGACAGGAGACCCAGTACTTC
TRBV4-3,TRBJ2-3,NA,NA,CASSQLKGWDTDTQYF,TGCGCCAGCAGCCAATTAAAGGGCTGGGACACAGATACGCAGTATTTT
TRBV6-1,TRBJ2-1,few,NA,CASSERAGTAYNEQFF,TGTGCCAGCAGTGAACGGGCAGGAACTGCCTACAATGAGCAGTTCTTC
TRBV18,TRBJ2-5,many,NA,CASSTQGQETQYF,TGTGCCAGCTCAACCCAGGGGCAAGAGACCCAGTACTTC
TRBV7-9,TRBJ1-5,NA,NA,CASSHRGWGQPQHF,TGTGCCAGCAGCCATCGGGGGTGGGGACAGCCCCAGCATTTT
TRBV4-3,TRBJ1-2,few,NA,CASSQDTLGGGRGYTF,TGCGCCAGCAGCCAAGATACCCTCGGGGGGGGGCGAGGCTACACCTTC
TRBV2,TRBJ1-5,NA,NA,CASSGMTVNQPQHF,TGTGCCAGCAGCGGGATGACAGTCAATCAGCCCCAGCATTTT
TRBV3-1,TRBJ1-2,many,NA,CASSQEVSRTVNGYTF,TGTGCCAGCAGCCAAGAAGTTTCGAGGACAGTCAATGGCTACACCTTC
TRBV2,TRBJ1-3,few,NA,CASSLRGGRGNTIYF,TGTGCCAGCAGCCTTAGGGGGGGTCGCGGAAACACCATATATTTT